This T cell receptor beta chain was sequenced for a study of blood T cell repertoires in COVID-19. Generated by immunoSEQ multiplex PCR, the TCRdb table keeps only in-frame clones and is missing some. This table holds roughly 150,000 clones, approximately 81% found once. Germline V lookup: CDR1 LNHDA, CDR2 SQIVND (reference sequence). The length of the CDR3 is 18 residues. Unmatched junction bases numbered 10, after V lost 1 base and J lost 1 base. This rearrangement joins TRBV19 to TRBJ1-2, with TRBD1 matching over 9 bases. The sequence was obtained from a man aged 55 to 70 who had recovered from COVID-19. The sample was PBMCs or T cells enriched from blood (not recorded which). The CDR3 DNA is TGTGCCAGTAGTATAGGAACAGGGGGCGCAGTTGGTAACTATGGCTACACCTTC. Amino acids: CASSIGTGGAVGNYGYTF.